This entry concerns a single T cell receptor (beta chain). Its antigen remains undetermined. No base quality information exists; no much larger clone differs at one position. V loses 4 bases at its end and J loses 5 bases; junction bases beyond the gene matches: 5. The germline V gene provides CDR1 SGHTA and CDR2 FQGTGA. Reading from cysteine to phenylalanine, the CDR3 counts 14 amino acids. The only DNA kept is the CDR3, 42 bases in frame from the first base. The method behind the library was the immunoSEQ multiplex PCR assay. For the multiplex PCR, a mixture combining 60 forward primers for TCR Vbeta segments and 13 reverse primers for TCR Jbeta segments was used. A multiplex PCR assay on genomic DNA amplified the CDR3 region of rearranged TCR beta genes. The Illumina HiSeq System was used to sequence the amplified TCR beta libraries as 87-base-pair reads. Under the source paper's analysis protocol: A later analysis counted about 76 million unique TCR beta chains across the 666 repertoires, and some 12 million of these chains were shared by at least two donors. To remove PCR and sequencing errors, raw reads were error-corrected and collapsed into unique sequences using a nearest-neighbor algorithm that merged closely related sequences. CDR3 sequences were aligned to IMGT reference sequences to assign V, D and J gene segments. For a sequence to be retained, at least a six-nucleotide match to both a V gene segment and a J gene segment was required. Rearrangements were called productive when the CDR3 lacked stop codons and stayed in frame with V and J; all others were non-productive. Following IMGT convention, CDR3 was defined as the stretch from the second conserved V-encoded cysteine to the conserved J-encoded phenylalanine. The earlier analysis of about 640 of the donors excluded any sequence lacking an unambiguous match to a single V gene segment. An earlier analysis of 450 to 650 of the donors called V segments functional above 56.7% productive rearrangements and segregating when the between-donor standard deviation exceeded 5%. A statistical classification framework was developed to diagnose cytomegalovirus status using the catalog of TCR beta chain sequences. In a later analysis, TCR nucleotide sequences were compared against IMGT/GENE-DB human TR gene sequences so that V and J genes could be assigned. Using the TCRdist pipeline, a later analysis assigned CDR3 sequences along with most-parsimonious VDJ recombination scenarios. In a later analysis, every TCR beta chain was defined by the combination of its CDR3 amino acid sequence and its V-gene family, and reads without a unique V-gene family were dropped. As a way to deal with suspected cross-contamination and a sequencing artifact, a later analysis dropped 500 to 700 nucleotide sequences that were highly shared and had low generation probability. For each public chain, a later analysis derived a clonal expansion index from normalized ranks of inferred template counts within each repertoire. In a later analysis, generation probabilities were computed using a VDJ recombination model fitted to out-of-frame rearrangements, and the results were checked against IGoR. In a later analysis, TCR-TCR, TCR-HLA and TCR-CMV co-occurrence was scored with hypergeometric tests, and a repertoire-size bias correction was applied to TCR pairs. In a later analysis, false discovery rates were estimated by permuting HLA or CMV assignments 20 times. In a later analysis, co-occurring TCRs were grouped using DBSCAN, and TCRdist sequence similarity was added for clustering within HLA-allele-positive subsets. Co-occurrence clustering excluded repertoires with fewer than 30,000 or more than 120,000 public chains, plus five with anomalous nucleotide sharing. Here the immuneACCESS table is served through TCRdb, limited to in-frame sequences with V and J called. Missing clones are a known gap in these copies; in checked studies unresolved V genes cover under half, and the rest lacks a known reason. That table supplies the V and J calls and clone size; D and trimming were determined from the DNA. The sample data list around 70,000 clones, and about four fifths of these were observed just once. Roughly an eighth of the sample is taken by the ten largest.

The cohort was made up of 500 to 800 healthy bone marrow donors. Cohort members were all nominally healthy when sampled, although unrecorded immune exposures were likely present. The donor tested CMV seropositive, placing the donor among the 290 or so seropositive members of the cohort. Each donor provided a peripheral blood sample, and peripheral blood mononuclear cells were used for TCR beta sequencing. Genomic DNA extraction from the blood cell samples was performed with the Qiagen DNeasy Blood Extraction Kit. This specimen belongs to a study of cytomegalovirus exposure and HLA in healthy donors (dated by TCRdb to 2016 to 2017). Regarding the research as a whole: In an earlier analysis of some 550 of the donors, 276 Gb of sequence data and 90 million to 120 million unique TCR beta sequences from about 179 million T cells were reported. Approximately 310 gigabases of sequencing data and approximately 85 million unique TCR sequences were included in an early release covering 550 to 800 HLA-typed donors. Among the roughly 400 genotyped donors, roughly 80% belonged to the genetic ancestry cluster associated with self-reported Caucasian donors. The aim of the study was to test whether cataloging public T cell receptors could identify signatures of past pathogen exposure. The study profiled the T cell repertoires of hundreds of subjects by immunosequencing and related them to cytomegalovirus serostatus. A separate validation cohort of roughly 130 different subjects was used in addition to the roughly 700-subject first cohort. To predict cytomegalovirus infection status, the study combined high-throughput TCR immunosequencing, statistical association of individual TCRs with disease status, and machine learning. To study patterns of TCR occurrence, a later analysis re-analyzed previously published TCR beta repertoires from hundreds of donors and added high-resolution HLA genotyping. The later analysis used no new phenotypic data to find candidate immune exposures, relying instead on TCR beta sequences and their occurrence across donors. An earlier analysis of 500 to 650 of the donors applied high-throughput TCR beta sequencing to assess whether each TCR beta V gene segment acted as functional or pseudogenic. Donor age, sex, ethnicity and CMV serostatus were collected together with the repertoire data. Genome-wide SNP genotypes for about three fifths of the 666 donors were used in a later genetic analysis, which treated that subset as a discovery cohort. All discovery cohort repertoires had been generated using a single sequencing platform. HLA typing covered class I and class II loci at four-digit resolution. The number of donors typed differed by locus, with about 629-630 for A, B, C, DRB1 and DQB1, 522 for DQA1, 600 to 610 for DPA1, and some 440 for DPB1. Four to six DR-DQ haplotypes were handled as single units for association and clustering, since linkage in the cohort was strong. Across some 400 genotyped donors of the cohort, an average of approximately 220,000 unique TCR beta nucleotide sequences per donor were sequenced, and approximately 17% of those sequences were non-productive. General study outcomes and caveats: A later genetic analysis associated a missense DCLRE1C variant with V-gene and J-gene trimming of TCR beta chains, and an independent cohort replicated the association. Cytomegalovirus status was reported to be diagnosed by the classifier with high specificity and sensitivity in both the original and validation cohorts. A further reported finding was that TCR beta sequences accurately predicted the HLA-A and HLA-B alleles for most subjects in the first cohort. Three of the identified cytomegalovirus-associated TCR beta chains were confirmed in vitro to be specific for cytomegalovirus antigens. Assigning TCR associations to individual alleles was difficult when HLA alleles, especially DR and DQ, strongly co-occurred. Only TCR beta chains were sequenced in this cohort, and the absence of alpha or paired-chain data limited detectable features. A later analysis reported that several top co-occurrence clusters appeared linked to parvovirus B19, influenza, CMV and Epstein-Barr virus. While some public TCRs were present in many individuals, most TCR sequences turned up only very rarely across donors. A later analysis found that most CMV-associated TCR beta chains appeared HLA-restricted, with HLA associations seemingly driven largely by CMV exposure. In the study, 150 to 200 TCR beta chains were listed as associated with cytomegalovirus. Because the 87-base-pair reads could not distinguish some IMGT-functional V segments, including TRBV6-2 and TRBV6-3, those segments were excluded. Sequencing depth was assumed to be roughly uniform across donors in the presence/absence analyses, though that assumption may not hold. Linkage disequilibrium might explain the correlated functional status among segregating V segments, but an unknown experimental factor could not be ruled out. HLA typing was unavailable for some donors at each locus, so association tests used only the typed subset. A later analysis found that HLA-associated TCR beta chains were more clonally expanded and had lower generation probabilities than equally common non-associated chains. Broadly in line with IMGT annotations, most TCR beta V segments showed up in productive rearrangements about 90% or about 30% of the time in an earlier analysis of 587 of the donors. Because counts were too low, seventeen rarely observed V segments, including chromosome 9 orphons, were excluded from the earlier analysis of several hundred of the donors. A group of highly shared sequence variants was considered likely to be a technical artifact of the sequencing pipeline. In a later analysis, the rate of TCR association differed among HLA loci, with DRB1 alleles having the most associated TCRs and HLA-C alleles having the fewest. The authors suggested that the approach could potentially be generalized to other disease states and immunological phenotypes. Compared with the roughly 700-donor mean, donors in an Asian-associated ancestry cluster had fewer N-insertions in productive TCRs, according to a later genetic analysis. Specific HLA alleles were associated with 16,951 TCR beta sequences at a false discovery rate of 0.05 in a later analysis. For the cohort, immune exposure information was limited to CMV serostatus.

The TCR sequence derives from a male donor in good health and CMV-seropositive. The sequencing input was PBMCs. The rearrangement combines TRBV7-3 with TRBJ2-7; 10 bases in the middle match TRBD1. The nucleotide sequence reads TGTGCCAGCAGCTACTCCGGGACAGGGGACGAGCAGTACTTC. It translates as CASSYSGTGDEQYF.